This TCR beta chain appears in the sequencing data of a study of cytomegalovirus exposure and HLA in healthy donors. Each of the donors was a healthy bone marrow donor. The CDR3 runs 17 residues. The V gene end was trimmed by 4 bases and the J gene end by 2 bases; junction bases not matched to a gene: 9. Germline V gene data show CDR1 as SGHAT and CDR2 as FQNNGV. This PCR relied on a set of 60 Vbeta primers and 13 Jbeta primers. Repertoires were generated with immunoSEQ multiplex PCR, while TCRdb's copy carries only in-frame clones and drops some. The sample consists of around 130,000 clones, 70% to 85% of them appearing once.

The specimen was PBMCs. The genes are TRBV11-2 and TRBJ1-3, with 9 positions matching TRBD1. The TCR comes from a young man in good health and CMV-seropositive. The CDR3 region has the DNA TGTGCCAGCAGCTCACTCGGCGGGACAGGGACTGGAAACACCATATATTTT. Amino acid sequence: CASSSLGGTGTGNTIYF. The full variable domain, completed using reference TRBV11-2 and TRBJ1-3, is EAGVAQSPRYKIIEKRQSVAFWCNPISGHATLYWYQQILGQGPKLLIQFQNNGVVDDSQLPKDRFSAERLKGVDSTLKIQPAKLEDSAVYLCASSSLGGTGTGNTIYFGEGSWLTVV.